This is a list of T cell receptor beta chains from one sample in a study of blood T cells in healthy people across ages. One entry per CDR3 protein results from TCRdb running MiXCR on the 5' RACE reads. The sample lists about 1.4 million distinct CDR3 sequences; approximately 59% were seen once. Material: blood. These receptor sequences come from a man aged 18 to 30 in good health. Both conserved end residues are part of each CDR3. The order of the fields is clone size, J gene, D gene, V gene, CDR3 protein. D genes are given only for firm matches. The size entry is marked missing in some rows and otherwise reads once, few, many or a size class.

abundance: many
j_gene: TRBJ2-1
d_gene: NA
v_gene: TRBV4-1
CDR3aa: CASSQVLGNEQFF

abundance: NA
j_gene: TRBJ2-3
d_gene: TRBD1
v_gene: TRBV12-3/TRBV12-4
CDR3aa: CASSLETGPDTQYF

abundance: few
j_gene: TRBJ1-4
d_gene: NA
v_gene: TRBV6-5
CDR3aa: CASSMTVLNEKLFF

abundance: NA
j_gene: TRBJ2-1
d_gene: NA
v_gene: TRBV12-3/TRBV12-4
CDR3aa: CASSLGVQGNEQFF

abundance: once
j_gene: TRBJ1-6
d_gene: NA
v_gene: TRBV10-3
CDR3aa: CAISERAGAAGSPLHF

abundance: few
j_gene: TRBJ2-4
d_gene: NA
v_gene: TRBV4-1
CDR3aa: CASSQERERVKRYF

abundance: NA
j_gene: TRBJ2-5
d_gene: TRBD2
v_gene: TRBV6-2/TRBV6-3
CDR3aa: CASSYLAGDQETQYF

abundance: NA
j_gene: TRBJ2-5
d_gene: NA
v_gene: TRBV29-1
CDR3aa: CSGGLETQYF

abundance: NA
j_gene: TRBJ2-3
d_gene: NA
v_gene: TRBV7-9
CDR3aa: CASSSTASGTDTQYF

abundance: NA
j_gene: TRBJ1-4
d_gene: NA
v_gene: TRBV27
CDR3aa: CASSSHGVEKLFF

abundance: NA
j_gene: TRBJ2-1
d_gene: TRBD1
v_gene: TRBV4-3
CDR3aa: CASSQEDRMMDEQFF

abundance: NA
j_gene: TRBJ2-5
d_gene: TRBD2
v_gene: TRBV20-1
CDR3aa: CSAGGLAGVETQYF

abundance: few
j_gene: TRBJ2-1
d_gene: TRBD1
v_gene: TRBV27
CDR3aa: CASNSLGTGYNEQFF

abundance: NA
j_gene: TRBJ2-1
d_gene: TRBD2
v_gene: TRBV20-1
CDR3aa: CSARDSWLSGRGEQFF

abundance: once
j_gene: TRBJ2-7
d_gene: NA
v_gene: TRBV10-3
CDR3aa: CAISAPRDIYEQYF

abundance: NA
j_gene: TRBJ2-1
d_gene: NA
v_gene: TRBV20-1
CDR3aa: CSARDLSLTEQFF

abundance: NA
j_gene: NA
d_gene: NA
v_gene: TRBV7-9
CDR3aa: CASSPKGGRLAYEQYF

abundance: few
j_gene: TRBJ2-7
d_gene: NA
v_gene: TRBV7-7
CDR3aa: CASSVGRAYEQYF

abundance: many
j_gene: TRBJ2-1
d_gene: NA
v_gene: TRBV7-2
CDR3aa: CASSLAYSSSYNEQFF

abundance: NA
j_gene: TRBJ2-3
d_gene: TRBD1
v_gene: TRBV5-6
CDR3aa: CASSGDRAYSDTQYF

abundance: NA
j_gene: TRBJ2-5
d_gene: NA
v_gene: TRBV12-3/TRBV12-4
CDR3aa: CASIYPGGETQYF

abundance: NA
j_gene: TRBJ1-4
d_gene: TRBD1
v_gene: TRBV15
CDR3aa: CATSSRDSYEKLFF

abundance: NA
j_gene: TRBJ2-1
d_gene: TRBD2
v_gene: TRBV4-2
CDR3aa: CASSQLQLAGANEQFF

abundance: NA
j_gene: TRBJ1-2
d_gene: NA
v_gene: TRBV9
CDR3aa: CASSPTGLDGYTF

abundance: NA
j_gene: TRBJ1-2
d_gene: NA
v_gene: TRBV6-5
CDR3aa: CASKRGSGYGYTF

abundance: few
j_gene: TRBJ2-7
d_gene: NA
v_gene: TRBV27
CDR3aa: CASRPGPYYPYEQYF

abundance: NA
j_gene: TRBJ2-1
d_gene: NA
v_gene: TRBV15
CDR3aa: CATSRVNREGNEQFF

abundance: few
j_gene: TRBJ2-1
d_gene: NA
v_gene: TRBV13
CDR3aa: CASSLVGGGTYNEQFF

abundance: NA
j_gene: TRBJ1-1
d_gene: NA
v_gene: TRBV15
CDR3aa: CATSRDLRETGTEAFF

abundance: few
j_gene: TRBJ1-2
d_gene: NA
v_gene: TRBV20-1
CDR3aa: CSARASGTLYGYTF

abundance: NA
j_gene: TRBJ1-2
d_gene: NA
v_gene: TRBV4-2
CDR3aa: CASGTLDSLNYGYTF

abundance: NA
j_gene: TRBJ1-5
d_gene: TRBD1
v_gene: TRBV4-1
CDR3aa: CASSPQSDRNNQPQHF

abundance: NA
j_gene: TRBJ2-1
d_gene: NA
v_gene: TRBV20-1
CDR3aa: CSASRPRESYNEQFF

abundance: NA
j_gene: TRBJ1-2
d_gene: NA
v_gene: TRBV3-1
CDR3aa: CASSQVAAKANYGYTF

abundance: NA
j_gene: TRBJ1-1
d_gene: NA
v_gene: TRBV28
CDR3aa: CASSNDGAEAFF

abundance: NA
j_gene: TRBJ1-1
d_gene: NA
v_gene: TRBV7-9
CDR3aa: CASRAVAEAFF

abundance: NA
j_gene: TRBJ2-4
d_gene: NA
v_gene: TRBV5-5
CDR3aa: CASSLGKGQLLPKNIQYF

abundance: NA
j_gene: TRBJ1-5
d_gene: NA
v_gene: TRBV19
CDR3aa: CASMGEGVSWQPQHF